These 21 T cell receptor beta chains were sequenced from one sample in a study of vaccination effects on CD4 cells after COVID-19. Assay: immunoSEQ multiplex PCR; the TCRdb copy retains only in-frame clones and omits some. The sample carries some 65,000 clones, roughly three quarters recorded once. Their antigen targets remain unknown. Sequencing was preceded by expansion of antigen-specific CD4+ T cells with viral peptide pools in the ViraFEST assay. With more than 9 days of culture completed, CD4+ T cells were isolated. Vaccine recipients lacked prior SARS-CoV-2 infection and had negative nucleocapsid antibodies. The specimen comprised CD4+ T cells from PBMCs cultured with HCoV-NL63 spike peptides, sampled before COVID-19 vaccination. The receptors come from a human donor who received a COVID-19 vaccine.

This rearrangement joins TRBV18 to TRBJ1-2; 8 bases line up with TRBD1. With 5 bases clipped from V and 4 bases from J, the junction kept 9 bases outside the gene matches. The CDR3 is made up of 15 amino acids. The V gene's germline CDR1 is KGHSH and CDR2 LQKENI. The DNA for the CDR3 is TGTGCCAGCTCAGCTAGCTCGACAGGGGCCTATGGCTACACCTTC. Translated: CASSASSTGAYGYTF.

The V and J genes are TRBV19 and TRBJ1-4; TRBD1 agrees at 8 bases. The length of the CDR3 is 17 residues. V shed 3 bases and J 8 bases; nucleotides not matched to a gene: 14. Germline CDR1 is LNHDA and CDR2 is SQIVND (reference sequence). CDR3 DNA sequence: TGTGCCAGTAGTATGAAGGGCAGGGGGCTAGTAGAAGAAAAACTGTTTTTT. The encoded protein is CASSMKGRGLVEEKLFF.

This clone turned up a few times. The chain carries TRBV18 and TRBJ1-1; 7 nucleotides agree with TRBD1. From germline, CDR1 is KGHSH and CDR2 LQKENI. V lost 4 bases, J lost 1 base, and 6 bases stayed unmatched. The CDR3 has 15 residues. Here the CDR3 DNA reads TGTGCCAGCTCACTAGGGACAGTCCCGAACACTGAAGCTTTCTTT. Its protein is CASSLGTVPNTEAFF.

This clone rates as large. The V and J genes are TRBV6-1 and TRBJ1-2, with D unclear. Trimming removed 1 base at V and 4 bases at J, with 13 bases between. Germline loops: CDR1 MNHNS, CDR2 SASEGT. This CDR3 spans 15 amino acids. The chain's CDR3 is CASSEVHLGSYGYTF. CDR3 sequence (DNA): TGTGCCAGCAGTGAAGTCCATCTTGGGTCCTATGGCTACACCTTC.

The V and J genes are TRBV9 and TRBJ1-2; no clear D gene. CDR3 size: 15 residues. Trimming cost V 4 bases and J 3 bases, with 16 bases left between them. Germline V gene data show CDR1 as SGDLS and CDR2 as YYNGEE. The CDR3 DNA reads as TGTGCCAGCAGCCCTCGCCGTTCAGGAGACTATGGCTACACCTTC. Encoded protein: CASSPRRSGDYGYTF.

This chain links TRBV6-5 with TRBJ2-7; D gene unclear. V lost 6 bases and J 0 bases, leaving 15 bases between the germline ends. Germline V CDR1 and CDR2: MNHEY, SVGAGI. The CDR3 contains 15 residues. The CDR3: CASSAVFVGSYEQYV. The CDR3 nucleotides are TGTGCCAGCAGCGCCGTTTTCGTGGGCTCCTACGAGCAGTACGTC.

V gene TRBV2 combines with J gene TRBJ1-3; D gene unclear. The CDR3 runs 14 residues. Germline CDR1 SNHLY, CDR2 FYNNEI. Trimming removed 2 bases at V and 0 bases at J, with 5 bases between. The CDR3 reads CASSETVSGNTIYF. In nucleotides, the CDR3 is TGTGCCAGCAGTGAAACAGTCTCTGGAAACACCATATATTTT.

This clone was observed a handful of times. This chain joins TRBV3-1 (or the pseudogene TRBV3-2) and TRBJ1-2, with TRBD1 as a possible D gene (6 bases). This CDR3 has 14 residues. V was cut by 1 base and J by 5 bases, with 11 bases left in between. CDR1 is LGHDT and CDR2 is YNNKEL in the germline V gene (reference sequence). CDR3 region: CASSQGGRGYGYTF. CDR3 DNA: TGTGCCAGCAGCCAAGGTGGAAGGGGGTATGGCTACACCTTC.

The rearrangement uses TRBV9 and TRBJ2-1, with 7 bases matching TRBD2. The germline V gene encodes CDR1 SGDLS and CDR2 YYNGEE. CDR3 length equals 14 residues. V lost 0 bases, J lost 4 bases, and 1 base stayed unmatched. CDR3 protein: CASSVAAGYNEQFF. The CDR3, as DNA: TGTGCCAGCAGCGTAGCAGCGGGATACAATGAGCAGTTCTTC.

This clone occurred a few times. The chain is built from TRBV18 and TRBJ1-6; possible D gene TRBD1, 5 bases. Per germline, CDR1 KGHSH and CDR2 LQKENI. V was pared by 5 bases and J by 10 bases, with 12 bases between. This CDR3 has 13 residues. The CDR3 reads CASSSGLDSPLHF. The CDR3 DNA is TGTGCCAGCTCATCGGGACTAGACTCACCCCTCCACTTT.

This clone has just one count. The chain combines TRBV6-5 with TRBJ1-4; maybe TRBD1 (5 bases). The germline V gene encodes CDR1 MNHEY and CDR2 SVGAGI. Trimming pared 2 bases from V and 1 base from J, leaving 8 bases between. The CDR3 loop spans 15 amino acids. The CDR3 DNA follows: TGTGCCAGCAGTTACGGGGACCGAACTAATGAAAAACTGTTTTTT. Its translation: CASSYGDRTNEKLFF.

The rearrangement uses TRBV4-2 and TRBJ2-1; TRBD2 matches at 8 bases. The CDR3 has 16 residues. After removal of 4 bases from V and 1 base from J, the junction contained 6 bases not matched to a gene. Germline V gene lookup returns CDR1 LGHNA and CDR2 YNFKEQ. The CDR3 loop is CASSPTGGGSYNEQFF. CDR3 coding DNA: TGTGCCAGCAGCCCTACCGGCGGGGGGTCCTACAATGAGCAGTTCTTC.

CDR3 in amino acids: CASSVQGGTDTQYF. The DNA of the CDR3 is TGCGCCAGCAGCGTCCAGGGGGGCACAGATACGCAGTATTTT. The V gene is TRBV5-1, the J gene TRBJ2-3; TRBD1 matches at 7 bases. Germline assignment: CDR1 SGHRS and CDR2 YFSETQ. The junction had 3 bases not matched to a gene; V was cut back by 4 bases and J by 1 base. The CDR3 runs 14 residues.

The gene calls are TRBV12-3 or TRBV12-4 and TRBJ2-7; the D is unclear. The CDR3 contains 9 residues. The CDR3 sequence: CASSHWADV. The CDR3 bases are TGTGCCAGCAGCCACTGGGCAGACGTC.

The chain carries TRBV7-2 and TRBJ1-1, with unresolved D. This CDR3 spans 14 amino acids. Germline-derived CDR1 and CDR2 are SGHTA and FQGNSA. V was pared by 3 bases and J by 2 bases, with 10 bases between. DNA for the CDR3: TGTGCCAGCAGCTTTAGTGAGGGCAACACTGAAGCTTTCTTT. Translation gives CASSFSEGNTEAFF.

This chain joins TRBV15 and TRBJ1-1; TRBD1 is a possible D gene (5 bases). V dropped 0 bases and J dropped 0 bases, with 8 bases sitting between them. From germline, CDR1 is LNHNV and CDR2 YYDKDF (reference sequence). The CDR3 is 15 amino acids. CDR3: CATSREGTLNTEAFF. The CDR3 nucleotides are TGTGCCACCAGCAGAGAGGGGACCCTGAACACTGAAGCTTTCTTT.

The chain couples TRBV6-6 to TRBJ1-3; no reliable D call. Looked up from germline, CDR1 is MNHNY and CDR2 is SVGAGI (reference sequence). The CDR3 consists of 13 residues. V lost 0 bases and J 3 bases, leaving 3 bases between the germline ends. This chain's CDR3 is CASSYSNGNTIYF. CDR3 bases: TGTGCCAGCAGTTACTCGAATGGAAACACCATATATTTT.

The V call is TRBV7-3, the J call TRBJ1-6; the D is unclear. The V and J ends lost 3 bases and 9 bases respectively, with 12 bases between them. Per germline, CDR1 SGHTA and CDR2 FQGTGA. This CDR3 has 14 residues. The CDR3 region is CASSFKGFGSPLHF. CDR3 DNA: TGTGCCAGCAGCTTTAAGGGTTTTGGTTCACCCCTCCACTTT.

The chain combines TRBV4-1 with TRBJ2-5, with D tentatively TRBD1 (6 bases). This CDR3 comprises 16 residues. Germline CDR1 and CDR2: MGHRA and YSYEKL. V was cut by 1 base and J by 0 bases, with 12 bases left in between. The CDR3 is CASSQAAGANQETQYF. In DNA, the CDR3 is TGCGCCAGCAGCCAAGCGGCAGGGGCCAACCAAGAGACCCAGTACTTC.

J is TRBJ1-1 and V is TRBV7-3, with 7 bases matching TRBD1. J gave up 2 bases and V 5 bases, and 11 bases lay outside the gene matches. The CDR3 is 16 residues long. CDR1 SGHTA and CDR2 FQGTGA come from the germline V gene. CDR3 DNA sequence: TGTGCCAGCAGCCCGCGGGGGGGACAGCTAAACACTGAAGCTTTCTTT. Its protein product is CASSPRGGQLNTEAFF.

V and J are TRBV24-1 and TRBJ1-5; 8 nucleotides agree with TRBD1. The V and J ends lost 4 bases and 5 bases, in that order; junction bases with no gene match: 0. CDR1 and CDR2 (germline): KGHDR, SFDVKD. This CDR3 has 13 amino acids. The CDR3 is CATSEQGDQPQHF. The CDR3, as DNA: TGTGCCACCAGTGAACAGGGGGATCAGCCCCAGCATTTT.